These T cell receptor beta chains were read from a single sample in a study of OX40 agonist ivuxolimab in advanced cancers. Measured with immunoSEQ multiplex PCR; TCRdb has only the in-frame clones, and not every one. This table has some 61,000 clones, just under 90% appearing once. The sample was CD4+ or CD8+ T cells sorted from blood, taken in a trial of the OX40 agonist ivuxolimab. The receptors here all came from an adult with an advanced solid tumor such as melanoma, head and neck, liver or kidney cancer. Each CDR3 is given with its conserved first and last residue. A D gene is named only where the DNA matches it firmly. Clone size is not always given. Where it is, it says once, few, many or a class for expanded clones.

abundance	d_gene	v_gene	j_gene	CDR3aa	CDR3nt
.	TRBD1	TRBV6-5	TRBJ2-2	CASSYGRQGATGELFF	TGTGCCAGCAGTTACGGAAGACAGGGGGCAACCGGGGAGCTGTTTTTT
.	.	TRBV7-9	TRBJ2-7	CASSPDMDSYEQYF	TGTGCCAGCAGCCCAGATATGGACTCCTACGAGCAGTACTTC
few	TRBD1	TRBV5-4	TRBJ2-7	CASSLPGGRHEQYF	TGTGCCAGCAGCTTGCCAGGGGGTAGGCACGAGCAGTACTTC
.	.	TRBV28	TRBJ1-5	CASSFPGAGAGNQPQHF	TGTGCCAGCAGTTTTCCCGGGGCAGGGGCCGGCAATCAGCCCCAGCATTTT
.	.	TRBV28	TRBJ1-2	CASVKGFGDYGYTF	TGTGCCAGCGTTAAGGGGTTTGGGGACTATGGCTACACCTTC
.	TRBD1	TRBV2	TRBJ1-1	CASKETGITEAFF	TGTGCCAGCAAGGAGACAGGGATAACTGAAGCTTTCTTT
.	.	TRBV11-1	TRBJ2-4	CASSLGGAGDQNIQYF	TGTGCCAGCAGCTTAGGCGGGGCAGGGGATCAAAACATTCAGTACTTC
.	.	TRBV2	TRBJ2-3	CASSEGGSGTDTQYF	TGTGCCAGCAGTGAAGGGGGGAGTGGCACAGATACGCAGTATTTT
.	.	TRBV19	TRBJ2-7	CASSIGNQEEQYF	TGTGCCAGTAGTATAGGTAATCAAGAAGAGCAGTACTTC
.	TRBD2	TRBV27	TRBJ2-7	CASSSGLAGAGYEQYF	TGTGCCAGCAGTTCGGGACTAGCGGGAGCCGGCTACGAGCAGTACTTC
once	.	TRBV5-8	TRBJ1-1	CASDSPWKGGNTEAFF	TGTGCCAGCGACTCCCCCTGGAAGGGTGGGAACACTGAAGCTTTCTTT
.	.	TRBV5-1	TRBJ1-1	CASSLVWNTEAFF	TGCGCCAGCAGCTTGGTGTGGAACACTGAAGCTTTCTTT
.	TRBD1	TRBV4-1	TRBJ1-1	CASSPVGTGISEAFF	TGCGCCAGCAGCCCTGTGGGGACAGGGATATCTGAAGCTTTCTTT
.	TRBD1	TRBV28	TRBJ2-3	CASSLFELFQGVIGTQYF	TGTGCCAGCAGTTTATTTGAGTTGTTTCAGGGGGTGATTGGTACGCAGTATTTT
once	.	TRBV6-6	TRBJ1-3	CASSPRQISGNTIYF	TGTGCCAGCAGCCCTCGACAAATCTCTGGAAACACCATATATTTC
.	.	TRBV5-6	TRBJ2-3	CASSLVRGVTDTQYF	TGTGCCAGCAGCTTGGTCAGGGGGGTGACAGATACGCAGTATTTT
.	TRBD1	TRBV5-1	TRBJ2-5	CASSLDRGQETQYF	TGCGCCAGCAGCTTGGACAGGGGTCAAGAGACCCAGTACTTC
.	.	TRBV30	TRBJ2-6	CAFDFTGANVLTF	TGTGCTTTCGACTTTACTGGGGCCAACGTCCTGACTTTC
.	TRBD1	TRBV5-1	TRBJ1-2	CASSSSTGGMDYGYTF	TGCGCCAGCAGCTCTTCGACAGGGGGCATGGACTATGGCTACACCTTC